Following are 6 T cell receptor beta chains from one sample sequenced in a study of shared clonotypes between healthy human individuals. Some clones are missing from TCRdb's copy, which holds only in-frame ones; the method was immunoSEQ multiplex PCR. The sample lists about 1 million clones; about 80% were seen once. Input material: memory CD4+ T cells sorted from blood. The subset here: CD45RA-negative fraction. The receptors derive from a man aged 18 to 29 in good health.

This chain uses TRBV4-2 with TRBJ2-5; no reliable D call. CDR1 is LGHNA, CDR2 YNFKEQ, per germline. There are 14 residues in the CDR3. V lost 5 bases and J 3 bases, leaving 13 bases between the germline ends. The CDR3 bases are TGTGCCAGCAGCTTCCGGGTGGGGAAAGAGACCCAGTACTTC. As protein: CASSFRVGKETQYF.

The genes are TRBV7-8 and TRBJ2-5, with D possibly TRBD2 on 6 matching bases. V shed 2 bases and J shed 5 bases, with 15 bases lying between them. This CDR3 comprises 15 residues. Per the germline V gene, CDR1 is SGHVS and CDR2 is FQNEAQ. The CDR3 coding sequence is TGTGCCAGCAGCTTAAGGCGGGATCTGTGGGAGACCCAGTACTTC. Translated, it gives CASSLRRDLWETQYF. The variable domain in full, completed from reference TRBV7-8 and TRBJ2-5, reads GAGVSQSPRYKVAKRGQDVALRCDPISGHVSLFWYQQALGQGPEFLTYFQNEAQLDKSGLPSDRFFAERPEGSVSTLKIQRTQQEDSAVYLCASSLRRDLWETQYFGPGTRLLVL.

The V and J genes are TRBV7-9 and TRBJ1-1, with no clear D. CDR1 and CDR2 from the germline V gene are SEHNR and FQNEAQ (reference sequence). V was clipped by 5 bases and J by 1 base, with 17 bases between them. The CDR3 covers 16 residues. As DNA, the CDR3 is TGTGCCAGCAGCCCAGGAGAAGGCAGAGGGAACACTGAAGCTTTCTTT. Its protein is CASSPGEGRGNTEAFF.

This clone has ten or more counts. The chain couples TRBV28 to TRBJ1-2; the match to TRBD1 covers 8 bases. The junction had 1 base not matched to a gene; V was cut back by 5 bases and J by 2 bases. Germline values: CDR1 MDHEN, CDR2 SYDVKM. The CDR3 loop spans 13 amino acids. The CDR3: CASSRQGNYGYTF. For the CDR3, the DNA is TGTGCCAGCAGTCGACAGGGGAACTATGGCTACACCTTC.

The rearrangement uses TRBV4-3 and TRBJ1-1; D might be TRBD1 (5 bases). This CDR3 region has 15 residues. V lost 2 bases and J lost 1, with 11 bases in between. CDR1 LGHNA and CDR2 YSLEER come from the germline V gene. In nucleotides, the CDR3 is TGCGCCAGCAGCCAACAGCTGGGGCCGAACACTGAAGCTTTCTTT. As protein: CASSQQLGPNTEAFF.

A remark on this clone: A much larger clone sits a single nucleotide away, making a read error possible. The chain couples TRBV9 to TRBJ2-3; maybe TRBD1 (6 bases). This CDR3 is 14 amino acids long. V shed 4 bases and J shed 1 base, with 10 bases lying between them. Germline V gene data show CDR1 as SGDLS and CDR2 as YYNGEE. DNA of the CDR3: TGTGCCAGCAGCCCCCGACAGGGCACAGATACGCAGTATTTT. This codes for CASSPRQGTDTQYF.